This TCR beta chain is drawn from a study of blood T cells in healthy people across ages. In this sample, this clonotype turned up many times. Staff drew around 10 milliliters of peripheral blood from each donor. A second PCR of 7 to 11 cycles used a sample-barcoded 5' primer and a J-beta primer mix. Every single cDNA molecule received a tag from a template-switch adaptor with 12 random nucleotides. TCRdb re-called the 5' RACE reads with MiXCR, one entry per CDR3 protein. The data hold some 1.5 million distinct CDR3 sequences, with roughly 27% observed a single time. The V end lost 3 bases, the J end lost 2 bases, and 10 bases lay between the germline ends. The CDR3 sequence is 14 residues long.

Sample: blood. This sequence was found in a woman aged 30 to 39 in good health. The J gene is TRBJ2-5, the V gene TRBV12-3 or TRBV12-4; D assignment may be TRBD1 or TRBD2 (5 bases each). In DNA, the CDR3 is TGTGCCAGCAGTTTGGGGGTCCAGCAAGAGACCCAGTACTTC. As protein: CASSLGVQQETQYF.